These 23 T cell receptor beta chains were sequenced from one sample in a study of shared clonotypes between healthy human individuals. Profiled with immunoSEQ multiplex PCR; TCRdb holds only in-frame clones, not every one. This sample carries about 580,000 clones, roughly 98% of them seen once, and the ten largest clones take 0.3%. Terminally differentiated effector memory CD45RA+ cells were excluded by CCR7 positive selection of CD45RO-negative cells. Sequenced input: naive CD8+ T cells sorted from blood. The receptors shown here come from a man aged 30 to 39 in good health.

The rearrangement links TRBV6-5 to TRBJ2-7; weak D call: TRBD1 (6 bases). This CDR3 has 16 amino acids. Germline lookup yields CDR1 MNHEY and CDR2 SVGAGI. V lost 0 bases and J 3 bases, leaving 15 bases between the germline ends. CDR3 in amino acids: CASSYSSGEGVYEQYF. CDR3 in DNA: TGTGCCAGCAGTTACTCGTCGGGTGAGGGGGTCTACGAGCAGTACTTC.

The chain recombines TRBV28 with TRBJ1-5; maybe TRBD1 (6 bases). The CDR3 spans 13 residues. V was trimmed by 7 bases and J by 4 bases, leaving 11 bases between them. CDR1 and CDR2 from the germline V gene are MDHEN and SYDVKM. The CDR3 bases are TGTGCCAGCACCTTAGGGGGTAATCAGCCCCAGCATTTT. Its protein product is CASTLGGNQPQHF.

The V and J genes are TRBV30 and TRBJ2-7; no firm D call. Trimming shortened V by 0 bases and J by 4 bases, and 7 bases separated the two germline ends. Germline CDR1 and CDR2: GTSNPN and SVGIG (reference sequence). The CDR3 extends over 12 amino acids. CDR3 amino acids: CAWSVPPYEQYF. The CDR3 DNA follows: TGTGCCTGGAGTGTACCCCCTTACGAGCAGTACTTC.

In its sample, this clone was seen once. The V call is TRBV29-1, the J call TRBJ1-1; 7 bases are a match to TRBD1. The CDR3 runs 13 residues. V gave up 4 bases and J gave up 11 bases; unmatched junction bases: 13. Germline CDR1 reads SQVTM; CDR2 reads ANQGSEA. CDR3 sequence reads: CSVGDRESLWAFF. The CDR3 DNA sequence: TGCAGCGTTGGAGACAGGGAATCTCTGTGGGCTTTCTTT.

The chain carries TRBV7-9 and TRBJ2-1; the match to TRBD2 covers 12 bases. Germline V gives CDR1 SEHNR, CDR2 FQNEAQ (reference sequence). V shed 4 bases, J shed 2 bases, and the junction held 3 bases outside the gene matches. The CDR3 spans 16 residues. DNA of the CDR3: TGTGCCAGCAGCTCAGCTAGCGGGAGGGCCTACAATGAGCAGTTCTTC. Amino acids: CASSSASGRAYNEQFF.

The J gene is TRBJ2-5, the V gene TRBV15; D is undetermined. V gave up 9 bases and J gave up 2 bases, with 10 bases separating them. The CDR3 length is 12 residues. Germline-derived CDR1 and CDR2 are LNHNV and YYDKDF (reference sequence). The CDR3: CATDSGQETQYF. The CDR3, as DNA: TGTGCCACTGACTCTGGTCAAGAGACCCAGTACTTC.

The V gene is TRBV4-1, the J gene TRBJ2-5; D is perhaps TRBD1 (5 bases). The germline V gene encodes CDR1 MGHRA and CDR2 YSYEKL. The CDR3 is 19 residues long. V was clipped by 0 bases and J by 2 bases, with 22 bases between them. The CDR3 loop reads CASSQDERLGQVLQETQYF. The CDR3 nucleotides read TGCGCCAGCAGCCAAGATGAACGTTTGGGGCAGGTACTACAAGAGACCCAGTACTTC.

The rearrangement uses TRBV28 and TRBJ2-7; D not resolved. This CDR3 is built from 16 residues. Trimming stripped 1 base from V and 0 bases from J, with 13 bases between. Per the germline V gene, CDR1 is MDHEN and CDR2 is SYDVKM. The CDR3 region is CASSLSLSGDSYEQYF. DNA of the CDR3: TGTGCCAGCAGTTTATCCCTCTCAGGCGACTCCTACGAGCAGTACTTC.

This clone was recorded once. This CDR3 reads CASRPGQGAQEQYF. The CDR3 DNA reads TGTGCCAGCAGGCCAGGACAGGGGGCGCAAGAGCAGTACTTC. The V gene is TRBV28, the J gene TRBJ2-7; 11 bases fit TRBD1. The CDR3 is 14 amino acids. Germline trimming cut 6 bases from V and 7 bases from J; bases unmatched to any gene: 8. Germline V gene sequence: CDR1 MDHEN, CDR2 SYDVKM.

With respect to this clone: Germline and junction disagree at one end, which may indicate a read error. This chain connects TRBV5-1 to TRBJ2-3; 12 bases align to TRBD2. Germline values: CDR1 SGHRS, CDR2 YFSETQ. CDR3 length: 17 amino acids. The CDR3 is CASSLSASGRVVSTQYF. The CDR3 DNA reads as TGCGCCAGTAGCTTGTCGGCTAGCGGGAGGGTAGTAAGTACGCAGTATTTT.

The rearrangement uses TRBV10-1 and TRBJ2-5; 16 bases are shared with TRBD2. CDR1 is WNHNN, CDR2 SYGVQD, per germline (reference sequence). The CDR3 loop spans 19 amino acids. Trimming removed 5 bases from V and 5 bases from J; junction bases left unmatched: 14. This CDR3 is CASSNPGTSGREVLETQYF. CDR3 in DNA: TGCGCCAGCAGTAACCCGGGGACTAGCGGGAGGGAAGTGTTGGAGACCCAGTACTTC.

The rearrangement joins TRBV2 to TRBJ1-1; D is possibly TRBD1 (5 bases). The V gene lost 6 bases and the J gene lost 0 bases, with 8 bases spanning the gap. The CDR3 totals 13 residues. The germline V gene encodes CDR1 SNHLY and CDR2 FYNNEI. The CDR3 nucleotides are TGTGCCAGCAGGGGGCGCGTGAACACTGAAGCTTTCTTT. It specifies CASRGRVNTEAFF.

J is TRBJ1-2 and V is TRBV28; no firm D call. V was shortened by 4 bases and J by 6 bases, with 18 bases between the two germline ends. The CDR3 is 15 residues long. Per the germline V gene, CDR1 is MDHEN and CDR2 is SYDVKM. CDR3 in DNA: TGTGCCAGCAGTTATCGGGGTCAGACTGAAAATGGCTACACCTTC. This translates into CASSYRGQTENGYTF.

The CDR3 DNA reads TGTGCCAGCAGCCCGGAAGGACTAGCGGGAGTAGGTGAGCAGTACTTC. It yields the protein CASSPEGLAGVGEQYF. The chain uses TRBV7-8 and TRBJ2-7, with 13 nucleotides matching TRBD2. This CDR3 spans 16 amino acids. Looked up from germline, CDR1 is SGHVS and CDR2 is FQNEAQ. J lost 7 bases, V lost 5 bases, and 11 bases had no gene match.

The genes are TRBV10-1 and TRBJ1-4; 10 bases line up with TRBD1. The germline V gene has CDR1 WNHNN and CDR2 SYGVQD (reference sequence). The CDR3 consists of 15 residues. The V segment lost 3 bases and the J segment 5 bases; nucleotides outside the gene matches: 3. CDR3 sequence reads: CASSEGQGENEKLFF. CDR3 coding DNA: TGCGCCAGCAGTGAAGGACAGGGGGAAAATGAAAAACTGTTTTTT.

This sequence joins TRBV5-6 and TRBJ2-7; D is ambiguous. The CDR3 totals 12 residues. CDR1 and CDR2 (germline): SGHDT, YYEEEE. V was cut by 0 bases and J by 5 bases, with 6 bases left in between. The CDR3 spells CASSLVANEQYF. CDR3 bases: TGTGCCAGCAGCTTGGTGGCGAACGAGCAGTACTTC.

The chain uses TRBV7-6 and TRBJ2-7; D might be TRBD1 or TRBD2, each matching 5 bases. V was trimmed by 5 bases and J by 7 bases, leaving 24 bases between them. Germline CDR1 SGHVS, CDR2 FNYEAQ. The CDR3 length is 16 residues. In DNA form, the CDR3 reads TGTGCCAGCAGCGCTACTTTCCGGGACGGACGACGGGAGCAGTACTTC. Translation: CASSATFRDGRREQYF.

J is TRBJ2-1 and V is TRBV5-6, with 11 bases lining up with TRBD2. V shed 0 bases, J shed 0 bases, and the junction held 8 bases outside the gene matches. CDR3 length equals 19 residues. From germline, CDR1 is SGHDT and CDR2 YYEEEE. CDR3 DNA sequence: TGTGCCAGCAGCTTGGGAGGGGGACTAGCGGATGTCTCCTACAATGAGCAGTTCTTC. It translates to CASSLGGGLADVSYNEQFF. Variable domain in full (rest from reference TRBV5-6 and TRBJ2-1): DAGVTQSPTHLIKTRGQQVTLRCSPKSGHDTVSWYQQALGQGPQFIFQYYEEEERQRGNFPDRFSGHQFPNYSSELNVNALLLGDSALYLCASSLGGGLADVSYNEQFFGPGTRLTVL.

V gene TRBV19 combines with J gene TRBJ2-3, with a tentative D call TRBD2 (7 bases). Germline V gene lookup returns CDR1 LNHDA and CDR2 SQIVND (reference sequence). V shed 6 bases and J shed 3 bases, with 13 bases lying between them. The CDR3 consists of 14 residues. This chain's CDR3 is CASSPGEGTDTQYF. The DNA of the CDR3 is TGTGCCAGTAGCCCAGGGGAGGGGACAGATACGCAGTATTTT.

This clone was detected once. The genes are TRBV9 and TRBJ2-7, with 7 bases lining up with TRBD2. The CDR3 consists of 15 residues. Germline lookup yields CDR1 SGDLS and CDR2 YYNGEE. With 4 bases clipped from V and 4 bases from J, the junction kept 11 bases outside the gene matches. CDR3 protein: CASSSEASGGYEQYF. The CDR3 DNA is TGTGCCAGCAGCAGTGAAGCGTCCGGGGGGTACGAGCAGTACTTC.

V usage is TRBV4-1 and J usage is TRBJ2-7; a possible D gene is TRBD2 (5 bases). The V gene lost 1 base and the J gene lost 3 bases, with 7 bases spanning the gap. CDR3 length: 13 amino acids. Germline values: CDR1 MGHRA, CDR2 YSYEKL. CDR3 sequence reads: CASSQGGYYEQYF. The CDR3 DNA reads as TGCGCCAGCAGCCAAGGAGGGTACTACGAGCAGTACTTC.

The CDR3 bases are TGTGCCAGCAGCGCGCTCAGGGACAGACCAGAGGGCTACACCTTC. As protein: CASSALRDRPEGYTF. The chain couples TRBV9 to TRBJ1-2, with 7 bases lining up with TRBD1. Germline loops: CDR1 SGDLS, CDR2 YYNGEE. This CDR3 has 15 residues. Germline trimming cut 3 bases from V and 8 bases from J; bases unmatched to any gene: 13.

The V gene is TRBV13, the J gene TRBJ1-4; D is ambiguous. Trimming took off 0 bases at V and 5 bases at J, with 7 bases between the two ends. The CDR3 is made up of 14 amino acids. Germline V gene data show CDR1 as PRHDT and CDR2 as FYEKMQ (reference sequence). The CDR3 loop reads CASSLGDSNEKLFF. The CDR3 DNA reads TGTGCCAGCAGCTTAGGGGATTCAAATGAAAAACTGTTTTTT. The entire variable domain, with the rest obtained from reference TRBV13 and TRBJ1-4, is as follows: AAGVIQSPRHLIKEKRETATLKCYPIPRHDTVYWYQQGPGQDPQFLISFYEKMQSDKGSIPDRFSAQQFSDYHSELNMSSLELGDSALYFCASSLGDSNEKLFFGSGTQLSVL.